These 5 T cell receptor beta chains originate from one sample sequenced in a study of blood T cell repertoires in COVID-19 (dated by TCRdb to the early 2020s). The library relied on the immunoSEQ multiplex PCR assay. This is the immuneACCESS table as TCRdb keeps it, with only in-frame sequences that have V and J called. A part of the clones is gone; compared with another copy, unresolved V genes explain less than half, and the rest is unexplained. For this sample the table gives hundreds of thousands of clones, of which 65% to 85% were detected only once. The ten largest make up around 1.3% of the sample. Sequenced: peripheral blood. Receptor source: a woman aged 25-40 years with COVID-19, enrolled during active disease.

V gene TRBV10-2 combines with J gene TRBJ2-1, with TRBD1 matching over 7 bases. J lost 4 bases, V lost 6 bases, and 6 bases had no gene match. Germline V gives CDR1 WSHSY, CDR2 SAAADI. CDR3 length equals 14 residues. The CDR3 DNA reads TGCGCCAGCAGCCACCGGGACAGATACAATGAGCAGTTCTTC. Amino acids: CASSHRDRYNEQFF.

The chain combines TRBV9 with TRBJ2-1, with TRBD2 identical over 7 bases. The trim removed 0 bases at V and 7 bases at J, leaving 7 bases unmatched. The CDR3 covers 15 residues. Germline V CDR1 and CDR2: SGDLS, YYNGEE. The CDR3 DNA sequence: TGTGCCAGCAGCGTAGCTGGGACTACGACAAATGAGCAGTTCTTC. This encodes CASSVAGTTTNEQFF.

The chain uses TRBV12-3 or TRBV12-4 and TRBJ2-4; a weak D match, TRBD1 (6 bases). CDR3 length: 13 amino acids. Trimming shortened V by 7 bases and J by 6 bases, and 13 bases separated the two germline ends. CDR3 amino acids: CASIGLDRNIQYF. The DNA for the CDR3 is TGTGCCAGCATAGGGTTGGACAGAAACATTCAGTACTTC.

DNA for the CDR3: TGTGCCAGCAGTGGTACCGGGACAGGGGTTTCACCCCTCCACTTT. It specifies CASSGTGTGVSPLHF. V usage is TRBV2 and J usage is TRBJ1-6; 10 nucleotides match TRBD1. Germline assignment: CDR1 SNHLY and CDR2 FYNNEI. Trimming took 4 bases from V and 9 from J; bases not matched to a gene: 6. This CDR3 region has 15 residues.

The chain couples TRBV3-1 (or the pseudogene TRBV3-2) to TRBJ2-5, with 11 bases fitting TRBD2. J gave up 2 bases and V 5 bases, and 7 bases lay outside the gene matches. This CDR3 has 16 amino acids. The germline V gene encodes CDR1 LGHDT and CDR2 YNNKEL (reference sequence). CDR3: CASSYRLAGRQETQYF. CDR3 sequence (DNA): TGTGCCAGCAGCTACCGACTAGCGGGGCGACAAGAGACCCAGTACTTC.